This TCR beta chain was obtained from a study of ipilimumab plus nivolumab after autologous stem cell transplantation. Background on the study: Median doses per patient: a few ipilimumab, under 10 nivolumab. The DLBCL group included primary refractory and relapsed cases.

Patients got 3 mg/kg IV nivolumab weeks 1, 4, 7, 10, then biweekly through week 26. Libraries were prepared by immunoSEQ multiplex PCR; TCRdb keeps only in-frame clonotypes and omits some of them. The sample consists of 20,000 to 25,000 clones, roughly 84% of them appearing once. V lost 5 bases to trimming and J lost 5 bases, with 18 bases between them. CDR1 is SGHTA and CDR2 is FQGNSA in the germline V gene. The CDR3 spans 15 residues. This specimen was PBMCs, taken in a trial of ipilimumab plus nivolumab as post-transplant consolidation. The chain has TRBV7-2 and TRBJ2-5; D may be TRBD1 or TRBD2 (6 bases each). The TCR was taken from a male donor with diffuse large B-cell lymphoma. The CDR3 protein is CASSKGGGNRETQYF. CDR3 coding DNA: TGTGCCAGCAGCAAAGGAGGGGGGAACAGGGAGACCCAGTACTTC. The whole variable domain, filled in from reference TRBV7-2 and TRBJ2-5, reads GAGVSQSPSNKVTEKGKDVELRCDPISGHTALYWYRQSLGQGLEFLIYFQGNSAPDKSGLPSDRFSAERTGGSVSTLTIQRTQQEDSAVYLCASSKGGGNRETQYFGPGTRLLVL.